This record looks at one T cell receptor (beta chain) sequence and its context. This specimen belongs to a study of blood T cell repertoires in COVID-19. Background on the study: Whether acute or convalescent, the COVID-19 samples came from the United States, Italy and Spain. PBMCs, B-cell-depleted T cells, or T cells were the source of the cDNA or gDNA that made up the material.

V gave up 5 bases and J gave up 3 bases, with 17 bases separating them. Germline V CDR1 and CDR2: SGHAT, FQNNGV. This CDR3 has 16 residues. Study processing details: Reference gene primer amplification gave estimated nucleated cell counts. The repertoire was sequenced with immunoSEQ multiplex PCR; TCRdb's copy has only in-frame clones and lacks some. V, J and clone size are those of that table, while D and trimming were read from the DNA. The repertoire holds some 210,000 clones, with about four fifths as singletons. V gene TRBV11-2 combines with J gene TRBJ2-4; a weak D match, TRBD2 (7 bases). Sequenced input: peripheral blood. The TCR comes from a woman aged 50 to 60 with active or convalescent COVID-19. In nucleotides, the CDR3 is TGTGCCAGCAGCCCCCTCGGGGGGCGACACAAAAACATTCAGTACTTC. It yields the protein CASSPLGGRHKNIQYF.